This T cell receptor beta chain was documented in a study of monozygotic twins with inflammatory bowel disease. A word on this clonotype: Its antigen is still unknown.

The CDR3 covers 14 residues. Germline V lookup: CDR1 DFQATT, CDR2 SNEGSKA (reference sequence). Approximately 4,000 ng of total RNA went into each TCR library. After re-calling the 5' RACE reads, TCRdb lists one entry per CDR3 protein, DNA absent. The listing contains hundreds of thousands of distinct CDR3 sequences. Study-wide results and limits: A reduction in TCRbeta diversity (inverse Simpson) was seen in IBD patients relative to healthy co-twins.

The chain uses TRBV20-1 and TRBJ1-1; TCRdb calls TRBD1, which cannot be checked without DNA. This TCR came from a human donor with ulcerative colitis or Crohn's disease, or a healthy co-twin of an affected twin (not recorded which). The sample consisted of blood. CDR3 protein: CSAYPRAGGTEAFF.